Below are 7 T cell receptor beta chains sequenced from a single sample in a study of T cell clonality in common variable immunodeficiency. Assay used: immunoSEQ multiplex PCR; TCRdb lists only in-frame clones, some missing. This repertoire holds 45,000 to 55,000 clones, and none appear only once. Sequencing was done on a sample of peripheral blood mononuclear cells. The receptors shown here come from a person aged 18 to 70 in good health.

This clone occurred many times. The sequenced fragment ends 3 residues before the CDR3 boundary, so the rest is inferred from the germline J gene. This chain links TRBV20-1 with TRBJ2-7; TRBD2 matches 10 bases. This CDR3 is built from 13 residues. Trimming cost V 6 bases and J 2 bases; bases outside gene matches: 4. The germline gives CDR1 DFQATT, CDR2 SNEGSKA (reference sequence). This chain's CDR3 is CSANLAGAYEQYF. CDR3 bases read: TGCAGTGCCAACCTAGCGGGGGCCTACGAG.

This clone was seen at least ten times. The CDR3 end falls 3 residues outside the read, so it is completed with the germline J gene. The chain links TRBV2 to TRBJ2-7; the match to TRBD1 covers 9 bases. This CDR3 contains 15 residues. The trim removed 5 bases at V and 2 bases at J, leaving 7 bases unmatched. Germline loops: CDR1 SNHLY, CDR2 FYNNEI. CDR3 protein: CASSQRTGEAYEQYF. CDR3 DNA (partial): TGTGCCAGCAGTCAAAGGACAGGGGAGGCCTACGAG.

The sample holds many counts of this clone. Read data end 3 residues before the CDR3 end; the end is taken from the germline J gene. The chain joins TRBV5-1 to TRBJ2-1; 9 bases map to TRBD1. The CDR3 is 16 amino acids. V dropped 5 bases and J dropped 6; count of bases not matched to a gene: 12. Germline V gives CDR1 SGHRS, CDR2 YFSETQ. The CDR3 loop is CASRDGWTGEGNEQFF. The DNA read from the CDR3 is TGCGCCAGCAGGGACGGATGGACAGGGGAAGGCAATGAG. Variable domain in full (rest from reference TRBV5-1 and TRBJ2-1): KAGVTQTPRYLIKTRGQQVTLSCSPISGHRSVSWYQQTPGQGLQFLFEYFSETQRNKGNFPGRFSGRQFSNSRSEMNVSTLELGDSALYLCASRDGWTGEGNEQFFGPGTRLTVL.

This clone was detected ten times or more. The read terminates 3 residues ahead of where the CDR3 ends, so the germline J gene completes it. The gene calls are TRBV5-1 and TRBJ2-3, with TRBD2 matching 9 bases. Trimming at V came to 0 bases and at J to 3 bases, leaving 2 bases not matched to a gene. The length of the CDR3 is 15 residues. Germline loops: CDR1 SGHRS, CDR2 YFSETQ. The CDR3 DNA, read in part, is TGCGCCAGCAGCTTGGTTAGCGGGAGTACAGATACG. It translates to CASSLVSGSTDT. The whole CDR3 reads CASSLVSGSTDTQYF.

This clone was recorded many times. The read finishes 3 residues shy of the CDR3 end, and the germline J gene is used to complete it. The rearrangement uses TRBV7-8 and TRBJ2-5, with 11 bases matching TRBD2. J lost 5 bases, V lost 8 bases, and 7 bases had no gene match. CDR3 length equals 14 residues. Germline V gene data show CDR1 as SGHVS and CDR2 as FQNEAQ. The CDR3 DNA, read in part, is TGTGCCAGCGAACTACTAGCGGGAGTGGAGACC. Protein product: CASELLAGVET. The CDR3 as a whole reads CASELLAGVETQYF.

This clone occurred many times. The CDR3 end lies 3 residues beyond the end of the read and is filled in from the germline J gene. This chain links TRBV7-6 with TRBJ1-1; D is ambiguous. Germline CDR1 is SGHVS and CDR2 is FNYEAQ. With 4 bases removed from V and 1 base from J, the gap between germline ends came to 22 bases. CDR3 length equals 18 residues. The chain's CDR3 is CASSSSDGLIFGNTEAFF. CDR3 DNA, as far as it was read: TGTGCCAGCAGCTCGTCCGATGGACTTATCTTCGGGAACACTGAA.

This clone has at least ten counts. The sequence runs out 3 residues before the end of the CDR3; the remainder is reconstructed from the germline J gene. This rearrangement joins TRBV19 to TRBJ2-4; 8 bases are shared with TRBD2. The germline CDR1 and CDR2 sequences are LNHDA and SQIVND (reference sequence). The CDR3 is 18 amino acids. V shed 4 bases, J shed 1 base, and the junction held 12 bases outside the gene matches. CDR3 residues: CASSNIIPGLVAKNIQYF. The DNA read from the CDR3 is TGTGCCAGTAGTAACATAATTCCGGGACTAGTCGCCAAAAACATT.